One T cell receptor (beta chain) is described in this entry. This specimen comes from a study of CD8 T cells in Susac syndrome. With random hexamers, roughly 0.45 to 1 ug RNA was reverse transcribed. TCRdb re-called the immunoSEQ multiplex PCR reads through MiXCR, storing one row per CDR3 protein. The sample includes 100,000 or so distinct CDR3 sequences, 90% to 95% of them seen just once. V was cut by 1 base and J by 5 bases, with 15 bases left in between. The V gene's germline CDR1 is SGHDT and CDR2 YYEEEE. CDR3 length: 15 amino acids. As judged by recently defined diagnostic criteria, patients with Susac syndrome had definite or probable disease. Negative isolation was used for CD8+ and CD4+ T cells, and FACS enrichment was applied to TEMRA cells.

The specimen was CD4+ T cells from PBMCs. The origin of this receptor is a human donor with Susac syndrome. The chain combines TRBV5-6 with TRBJ1-1, with D perhaps TRBD1 (6 bases). The CDR3 region is CASSLPGAPRTEAFF. CDR3 in DNA: TGTGCCAGCAGCTTGCCAGGGGCCCCGAGGACTGAAGCTTTCTTT.